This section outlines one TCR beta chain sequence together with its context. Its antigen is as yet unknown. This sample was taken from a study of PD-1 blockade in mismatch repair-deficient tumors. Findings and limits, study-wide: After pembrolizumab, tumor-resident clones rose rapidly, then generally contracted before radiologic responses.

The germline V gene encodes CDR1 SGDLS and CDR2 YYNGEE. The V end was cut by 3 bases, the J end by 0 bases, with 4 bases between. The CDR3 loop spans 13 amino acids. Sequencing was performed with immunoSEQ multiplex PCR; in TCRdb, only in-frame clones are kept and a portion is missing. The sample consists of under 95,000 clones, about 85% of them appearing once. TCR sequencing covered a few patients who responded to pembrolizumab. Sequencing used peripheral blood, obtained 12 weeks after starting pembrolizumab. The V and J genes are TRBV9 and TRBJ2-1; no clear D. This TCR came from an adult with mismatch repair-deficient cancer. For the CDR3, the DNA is TGTGCCAGCAGCGAAAGCTCCTACAATGAGCAGTTCTTC. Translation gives CASSESSYNEQFF.